This TCR beta chain derives from a study of cytomegalovirus exposure and HLA in healthy donors. The CDR3 covers 13 residues. CDR1 and CDR2 from the germline V gene are SGHRS and YFSETQ. With 4 bases removed from V and 3 bases from J, the gap between germline ends came to 10 bases. Both 60 Vbeta primers and 13 Jbeta primers went into the PCR. Sequenced by immunoSEQ multiplex PCR; TCRdb stores in-frame clones only, minus some. Its table records roughly 80,000 clones. The receptor's source is a man aged 50 to 60 in good health and CMV-seropositive. The sequencing input was PBMCs. The rearrangement joins TRBV5-1 to TRBJ1-2, with D possibly being TRBD1 (5 bases). In DNA form, the CDR3 reads TGCGCCAGCAGCGCGGGGACTGACTATGGCTACACCTTC. This codes for CASSAGTDYGYTF.